Reported below is one T cell receptor (beta chain). This specimen belongs to a study of blood T cell repertoires in COVID-19. Looking at the study overall: Some COVID-19 samples were acute and others convalescent; all came from the United States, Italy and Spain.

Seattle-derived patients entered the study during active infection and were followed longitudinally. CDR3 size: 12 residues. With 2 bases removed from V and 10 bases from J, the gap between germline ends came to 14 bases. Looked up from germline, CDR1 is GTSNPN and CDR2 is SVGIG (reference sequence). Methods used by the authors: Reference gene primer amplification gave nucleated cell count estimates. Clones were read by immunoSEQ multiplex PCR, and TCRdb kept only the in-frame ones, dropping some. That table is the source of V, J and clone size, and D and trimming were worked out from the DNA. The table records roughly 570,000 clones, less than 90% of them present only once.

The chain carries TRBV30 and TRBJ1-1, with D possibly TRBD1 on 5 matching bases. The sequenced sample consisted of peripheral blood. This clonotype was sampled from a woman aged 50 to 65 with COVID-19, enrolled during active disease. CDR3 nucleotides: TGTGCCTGGAGTTGGGGCCCTGGTGGAGCTTTCTTT. Translation: CAWSWGPGGAFF.